The entry below gives a single T cell receptor beta chain sequence along with its context. Its antigen remains unidentified. Base qualities were left out, and no much larger clone turns up one base away. The germline V gene provides CDR1 MNHNS and CDR2 SASEGT. The CDR3 runs 13 amino acids, cysteine and phenylalanine included. The retained sequence is limited to the CDR3, 39 bases, with the frame set at the first base. Trimming at the junction amounts to 5 bases on V and 3 bases on J, and the germline ends lie 10 bases apart. To prepare the library, the immunoSEQ multiplex PCR assay was applied. TCRdb took this table from immuneACCESS and kept in-frame rearrangements with V and J called. Such tables lack part of the clones; where checked against another copy, unresolved V genes explain under half of the gap, and the rest is unexplained. Recorded for this sample are tens of thousands of clones; roughly 92% of them occurred a single time. Approximately 2.9% of the sample goes to the ten largest clones.

The sample originates from a study of T cells after somatic rescue of genetic block (dated by TCRdb to the early 2020s). About the study as a whole: What the study looked at was long-term robustness, specifically in a T-cell system that came about through somatic rescue of a genetic block in T-cell development.

What was sequenced was peripheral blood mononuclear cells (PBMCs). This sequence originates from a man aged 40-49 years. The sequence links TRBV6-1 to TRBJ2-5, with the D call perhaps TRBD1 or TRBD2, each one matching 5 bases. The nucleotides are TGTGCCAGCAGTTTGCGAGGGGAAGAGACCCAGTACTTC. It translates as CASSLRGEETQYF.